Given below is one T cell receptor (beta chain) in context. Original analysis: Scientists estimated how many nucleated cells there were by amplifying reference gene primers. Sequencing was performed with immunoSEQ multiplex PCR; in TCRdb, only in-frame clones are kept and a portion is missing. Clone size and V and J calls were adopted from that table, with D and trimming inferred from the DNA. The table has under 250,000 clones, about 89% seen once. This sample was included in a study of blood T cell repertoires in COVID-19. Study context: COVID-19 samples collected from the United States, Italy and Spain covered acute and convalescent phases. PBMCs, B-cell-depleted T cells, or T cells provided the cDNA or gDNA that made up the material.

The receptor comes from a man in his fifties or sixties who had recovered from COVID-19. The sequenced sample was peripheral blood.

The CDR3 coding sequence is TGTGCCAGCAGTTTAGAGCCCCGTGGTGAGACCGGGGAGCTGTTTTTT. This translates into CASSLEPRGETGELFF. The chain carries TRBV27 and TRBJ2-2; D gene ambiguous. The CDR3 runs 16 residues. Germline V gives CDR1 MNHEY, CDR2 SMNVEV (reference sequence). V lost 2 bases, J lost 5 bases, and 15 bases lay in between.